The following is a T cell receptor beta chain sequence with its context. Libraries were prepared by immunoSEQ multiplex PCR; TCRdb keeps only in-frame clonotypes and omits some of them. The data hold just under 95,000 clones, with around 90% observed a single time. This specimen belongs to a study of T cell responses to AZD1222 COVID-19 vaccine. Material: peripheral blood, obtained on day 0 of AZD1222 vaccination. This TCR was recovered from an adult in good health.

The DNA of the CDR3 is TGTGCCAGCAGCTTACTCCGGGGAGGGCAGTACTTC. Encoded protein: CASSLLRGGQYF. This chain links TRBV7-8 with TRBJ2-7, with D possibly being TRBD2 (6 bases). The CDR3 sequence is 12 residues long. The germline gives CDR1 SGHVS, CDR2 FQNEAQ. V lost 2 bases and J 9 bases, leaving 11 bases between the germline ends.